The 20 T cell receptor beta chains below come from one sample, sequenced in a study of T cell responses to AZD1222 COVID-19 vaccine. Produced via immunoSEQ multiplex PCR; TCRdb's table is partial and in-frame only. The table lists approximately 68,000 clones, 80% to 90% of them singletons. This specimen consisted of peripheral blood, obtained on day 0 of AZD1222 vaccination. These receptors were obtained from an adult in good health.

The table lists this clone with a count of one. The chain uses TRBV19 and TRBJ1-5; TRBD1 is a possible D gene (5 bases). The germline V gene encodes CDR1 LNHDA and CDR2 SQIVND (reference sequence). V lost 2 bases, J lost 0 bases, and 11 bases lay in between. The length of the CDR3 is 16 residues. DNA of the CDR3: TGTGCCAGTAGTATACAGGGACGGACTAGCAATCAGCCCCAGCATTTT. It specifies CASSIQGRTSNQPQHF.

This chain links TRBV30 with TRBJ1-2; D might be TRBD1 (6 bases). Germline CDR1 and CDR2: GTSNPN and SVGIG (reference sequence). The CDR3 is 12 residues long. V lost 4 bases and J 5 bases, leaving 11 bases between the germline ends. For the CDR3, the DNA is TGTGCCTGGACCAGGGGATTATATGGCTACACCTTC. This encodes CAWTRGLYGYTF. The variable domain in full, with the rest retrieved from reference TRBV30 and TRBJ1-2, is SQTIHQWPATLVQPVGSPLSLECTVEGTSNPNLYWYRQAAGRGLQLLFYSVGIGQISSEVPQNLSASRPQDRQFILSSKKLLLSDSGFYLCAWTRGLYGYTFGSGTRLTVV.

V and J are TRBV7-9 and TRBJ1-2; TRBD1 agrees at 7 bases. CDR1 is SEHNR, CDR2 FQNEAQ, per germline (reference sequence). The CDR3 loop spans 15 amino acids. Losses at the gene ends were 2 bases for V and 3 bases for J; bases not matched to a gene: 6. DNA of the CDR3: TGTGCCAGCAGCTTATCAGGGGGACTTGACTATGGCTACACCTTC. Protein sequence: CASSLSGGLDYGYTF. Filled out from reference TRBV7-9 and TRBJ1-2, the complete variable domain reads DTGVSQNPRHKITKRGQNVTFRCDPISEHNRLYWYRQTLGQGPEFLTYFQNEAQLEKSRLLSDRFSAERPKGSFSTLEIQRTEQGDSAMYLCASSLSGGLDYGYTFGSGTRLTVV.

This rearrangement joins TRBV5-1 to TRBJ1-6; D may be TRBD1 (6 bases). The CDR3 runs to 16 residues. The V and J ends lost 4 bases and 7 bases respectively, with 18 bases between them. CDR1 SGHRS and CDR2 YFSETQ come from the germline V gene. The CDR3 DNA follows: TGCGCCAGCAGCCCACTCCCGGCAGGGGACAATTCACCCCTCCACTTT. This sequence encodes CASSPLPAGDNSPLHF.

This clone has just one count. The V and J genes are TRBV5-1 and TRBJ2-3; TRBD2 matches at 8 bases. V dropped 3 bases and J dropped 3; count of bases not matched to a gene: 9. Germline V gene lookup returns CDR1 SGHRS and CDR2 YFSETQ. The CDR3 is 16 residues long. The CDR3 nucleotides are TGCGCCAGCAGCTGGGTGGGTTTAGCGGGGACAGATACGCAGTATTTT. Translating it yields CASSWVGLAGTDTQYF.

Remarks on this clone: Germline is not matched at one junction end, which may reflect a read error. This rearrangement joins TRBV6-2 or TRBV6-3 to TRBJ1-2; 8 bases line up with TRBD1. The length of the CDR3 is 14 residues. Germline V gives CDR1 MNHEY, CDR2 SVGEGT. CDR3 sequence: CASSYWDRRYGYTF. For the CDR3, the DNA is TGTGCCAGCAGCTACTGGGACAGGCGCTATGGCTACACCTTC.

This chain's CDR3 is CASSLWRGVYGYTF. The CDR3 bases are TGTGCCAGCAGCTTGTGGAGAGGGGTCTATGGCTACACCTTC. The chain is built from TRBV5-6 and TRBJ1-2; D may be TRBD1 (5 bases). CDR3 length: 14 amino acids. Germline V gene lookup returns CDR1 SGHDT and CDR2 YYEEEE. Between the trimmed V and J ends, which lost 1 base and 4 bases, there was a span of 11 bases.

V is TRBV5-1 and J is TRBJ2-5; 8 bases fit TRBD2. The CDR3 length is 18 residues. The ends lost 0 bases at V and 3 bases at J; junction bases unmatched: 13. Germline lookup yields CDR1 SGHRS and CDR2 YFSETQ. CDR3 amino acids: CASSLVPMRGAYKETQYF. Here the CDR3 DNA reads TGCGCCAGCAGCTTGGTCCCCATGCGGGGGGCCTATAAAGAGACCCAGTACTTC.

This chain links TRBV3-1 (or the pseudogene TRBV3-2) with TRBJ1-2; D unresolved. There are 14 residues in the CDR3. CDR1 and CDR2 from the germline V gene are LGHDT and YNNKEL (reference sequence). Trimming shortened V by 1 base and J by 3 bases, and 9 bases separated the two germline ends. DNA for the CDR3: TGTGCCAGCAGCCAAGTGGTGACGGACTATGGCTACACCTTC. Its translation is CASSQVVTDYGYTF.

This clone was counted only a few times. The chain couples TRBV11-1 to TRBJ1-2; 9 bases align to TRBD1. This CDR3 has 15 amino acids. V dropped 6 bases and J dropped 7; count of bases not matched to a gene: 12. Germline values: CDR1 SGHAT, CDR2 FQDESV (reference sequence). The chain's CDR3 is CASSFPGTGFPGYTF. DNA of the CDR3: TGTGCCAGCAGTTTCCCCGGGACAGGGTTTCCTGGCTACACCTTC.

The CDR3 DNA reads as TGTGCCAGCAGCTTATATCCAGGGTCCACTGAAGCTTTCTTT. Protein sequence: CASSLYPGSTEAFF. This chain connects TRBV7-3 to TRBJ1-1; possible D gene TRBD1, 5 bases. The ends were cut back, 2 bases at V and 4 bases at J, with 11 bases in the middle. This CDR3 is 14 amino acids long. CDR1 and CDR2 from the germline V gene are SGHTA and FQGTGA.

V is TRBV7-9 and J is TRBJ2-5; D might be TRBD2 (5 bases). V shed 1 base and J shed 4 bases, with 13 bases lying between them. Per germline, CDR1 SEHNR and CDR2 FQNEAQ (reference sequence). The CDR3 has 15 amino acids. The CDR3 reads CASSLEGTSSETQYF. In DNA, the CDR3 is TGTGCCAGCAGCTTAGAGGGTACTAGTTCAGAGACCCAGTACTTC.

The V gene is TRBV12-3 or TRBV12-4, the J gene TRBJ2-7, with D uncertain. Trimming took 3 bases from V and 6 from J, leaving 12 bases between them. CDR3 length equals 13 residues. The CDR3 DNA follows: TGTGCCAGCAGTTTGGACCCACTTGCCGAGCAGTACTTC. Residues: CASSLDPLAEQYF.

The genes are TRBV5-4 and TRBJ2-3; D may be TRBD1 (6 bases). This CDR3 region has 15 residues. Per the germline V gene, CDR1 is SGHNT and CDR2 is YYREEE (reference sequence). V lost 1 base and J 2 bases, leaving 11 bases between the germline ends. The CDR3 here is CASSLRWDITDTQYF. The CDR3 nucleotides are TGTGCCAGCAGCTTGCGGTGGGACATCACAGATACGCAGTATTTT.

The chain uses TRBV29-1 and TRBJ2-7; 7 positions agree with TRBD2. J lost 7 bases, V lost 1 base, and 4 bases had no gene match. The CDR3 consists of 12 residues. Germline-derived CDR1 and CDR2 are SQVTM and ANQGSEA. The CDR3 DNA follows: TGCAGCGTTGAAGTTCGGGGGGATGAGCAGTACTTC. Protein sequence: CSVEVRGDEQYF.

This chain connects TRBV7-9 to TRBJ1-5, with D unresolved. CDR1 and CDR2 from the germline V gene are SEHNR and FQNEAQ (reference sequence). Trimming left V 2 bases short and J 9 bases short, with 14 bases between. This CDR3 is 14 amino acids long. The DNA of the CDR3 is TGTGCCAGCAGCTTAAGGGCAGATCCAATGCCCCAGCATTTT. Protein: CASSLRADPMPQHF.

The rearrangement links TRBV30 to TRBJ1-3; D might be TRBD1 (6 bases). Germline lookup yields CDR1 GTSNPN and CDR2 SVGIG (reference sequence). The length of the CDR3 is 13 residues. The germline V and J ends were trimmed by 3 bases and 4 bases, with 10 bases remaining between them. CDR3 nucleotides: TGTGCCTGGAGGACAGGCGGCGGAAACACCATATATTTT. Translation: CAWRTGGGNTIYF.

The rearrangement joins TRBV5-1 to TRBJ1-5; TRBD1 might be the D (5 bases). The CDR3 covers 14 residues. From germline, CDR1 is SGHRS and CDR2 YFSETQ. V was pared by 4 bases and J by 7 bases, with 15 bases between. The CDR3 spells CASSPGTGDQPQHF. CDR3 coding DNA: TGCGCCAGCAGCCCCGGGACGGGGGACCAGCCCCAGCATTTT.

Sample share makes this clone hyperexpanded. CDR3 residues: CASSQDGGSEETQYF. Here the CDR3 DNA reads TGTGCCAGCAGCCAAGATGGAGGGTCCGAAGAGACCCAGTACTTC. The genes are TRBV4-2 and TRBJ2-5; TRBD2 is a possible D gene (6 bases). V was trimmed by 0 bases and J by 3 bases, leaving 11 bases between them. This CDR3 is built from 15 residues. CDR1 is LGHNA and CDR2 is YNFKEQ in the germline V gene.

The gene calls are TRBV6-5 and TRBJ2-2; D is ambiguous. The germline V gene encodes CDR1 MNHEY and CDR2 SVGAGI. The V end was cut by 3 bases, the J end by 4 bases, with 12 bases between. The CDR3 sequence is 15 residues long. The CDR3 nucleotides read TGTGCCAGCAGTTATGACTTCCTGGGCACCGGGGAGCTGTTTTTT. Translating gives CASSYDFLGTGELFF.